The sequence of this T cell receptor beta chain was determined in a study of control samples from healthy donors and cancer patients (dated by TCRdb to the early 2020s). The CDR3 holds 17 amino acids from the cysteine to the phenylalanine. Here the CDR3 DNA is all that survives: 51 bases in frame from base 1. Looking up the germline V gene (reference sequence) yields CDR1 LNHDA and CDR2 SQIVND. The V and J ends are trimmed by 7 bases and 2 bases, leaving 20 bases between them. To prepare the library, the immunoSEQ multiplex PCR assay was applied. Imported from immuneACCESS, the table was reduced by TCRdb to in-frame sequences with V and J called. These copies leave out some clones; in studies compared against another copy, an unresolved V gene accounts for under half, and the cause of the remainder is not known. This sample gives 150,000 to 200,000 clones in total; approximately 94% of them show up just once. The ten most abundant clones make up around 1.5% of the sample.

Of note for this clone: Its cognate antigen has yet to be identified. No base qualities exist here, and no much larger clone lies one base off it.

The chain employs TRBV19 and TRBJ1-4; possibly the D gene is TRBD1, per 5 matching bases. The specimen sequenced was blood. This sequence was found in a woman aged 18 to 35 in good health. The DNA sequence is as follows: TGTGCCAGTATGCGCAGGGTCGGTTACGGGACTAATGAAAAACTGTTTTTT. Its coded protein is CASMRRVGYGTNEKLFF.